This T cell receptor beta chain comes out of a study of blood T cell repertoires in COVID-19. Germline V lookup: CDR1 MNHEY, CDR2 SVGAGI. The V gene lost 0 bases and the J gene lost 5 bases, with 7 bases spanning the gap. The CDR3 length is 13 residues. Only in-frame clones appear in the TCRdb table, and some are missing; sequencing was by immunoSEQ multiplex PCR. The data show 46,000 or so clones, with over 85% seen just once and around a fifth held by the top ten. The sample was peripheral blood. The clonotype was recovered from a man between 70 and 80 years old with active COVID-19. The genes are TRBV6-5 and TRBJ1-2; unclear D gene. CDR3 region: CASSYSRLYGYTF. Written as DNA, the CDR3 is TGTGCCAGCAGTTACTCCCGGTTATATGGCTACACCTTC.